A selection of T cell receptor beta chains follows, all from one sample in a study of human T cells and chemical hapten exposure. TCRdb reprocessed the RACE reads with MiXCR, giving one entry per CDR3 protein. This table holds 380,000 or so distinct CDR3 sequences, 4% to 5.5% found once. Sequencing used whole blood, obtained in connection with sensitization to the hapten diphenylcyclopropenone (DPC). These receptors were taken from a woman aged 45-59 years with alopecia areata. Some clones in this sample may be carry-over from other donors' samples. CDR3s include the opening cysteine and the closing phenylalanine or tryptophan. The order of the fields is D gene, CDR3 length, V gene, J gene, clone size, CDR3 protein, CDR3 DNA. D genes are given only for firm matches. Only part of the rows carry a size: once, few, many, or a class if the clone is expanded.

>TRBD2|16|TRBV14|TRBJ2-2|many
CASSPLAGGPDGELFF
TGTGCCAGCAGCCCCTTAGCGGGGGGGCCTGACGGGGAGCTGTTTTTT
>.|15|TRBV10-3|TRBJ2-7|few
CAISSGTQSSYEQYF
TGTGCCATCAGTTCCGGGACCCAGAGCTCCTACGAGCAGTACTTC
>.|15|TRBV6-2/TRBV6-3|TRBJ2-3|many
CASSLFSGHTDTQYF
TGTGCCAGCAGTCTTTTCAGCGGGCACACAGATACGCAGTATTTT
>.|14|TRBV12-3/TRBV12-4|TRBJ2-5|few
CASSLGPRPETQYF
TGTGCCAGCAGTTTAGGACCGAGGCCAGAGACCCAGTACTTC
>.|10|TRBV12-3/TRBV12-4|TRBJ1-1|many
CATGGGEAFF
TGTGCCACGGGAGGGGGAGAAGCTTTCTTT
>TRBD2|16|TRBV4-3|TRBJ2-3|many
CASSQELAGAGDTQYF
TGCGCCAGCAGCCAAGAGTTAGCGGGAGCGGGAGATACGCAGTATTTT
>.|15|TRBV10-3|TRBJ2-2|many
CAIMTGAANTGELFF
TGTGCCATCATGACGGGCGCCGCGAACACCGGGGAGCTGTTTTTT
>.|12|TRBV29-1|TRBJ2-5|many
CSVEGPAGAQYF
TGCAGCGTTGAGGGACCAGCCGGGGCCCAGTACTTC
>.|11|TRBV6-6|TRBJ1-1|few
CASSVTTEAFF
TGTGCCAGCAGCGTAACCACTGAAGCTTTCTTT
>.|15|TRBV23-1|TRBJ1-2|.
CASSQGQLANYGYTF
TGCGCCAGCAGTCAAGGGCAGCTAGCTAACTATGGCTACACCTTC
>.|16|TRBV5-4|TRBJ2-7|.
CASSPDGGKRPYEQYF
TGTGCCAGCAGCCCAGACGGGGGAAAAAGGCCCTACGAGCAGTACTTC
>TRBD2|14|TRBV7-9|TRBJ2-7|many
CASSANGGSWEQYF
TGTGCCAGCAGCGCAAACGGCGGGAGCTGGGAGCAGTACTTC
>TRBD2|17|TRBV15|TRBJ2-1|few
CATSRDWGAGESNEQFF
TGTGCCACCAGCAGAGATTGGGGAGCGGGAGAGAGTAATGAGCAGTTCTTC
>.|14|TRBV6-2/TRBV6-3|TRBJ2-1|.
CASSTWAGTNEQFF
TGTGCCAGTAGCACTTGGGCGGGGACCAATGAGCAGTTCTTC
>TRBD2|15|TRBV7-2|TRBJ2-1|few
CASSPTGGRVAEQFF
TGTGCCAGCAGTCCGACGGGCGGGAGGGTTGCTGAGCAGTTCTTC
>TRBD1|14|TRBV18|TRBJ1-2|.
CASSLTGEGYGYTF
TGTGCCAGCTCGCTGACAGGGGAGGGCTATGGCTACACCTTC
>TRBD1|15|TRBV4-2|TRBJ2-5|many
CASSLDRGQGETQYF
TGTGCCAGCAGCCTTGACAGGGGACAAGGGGAGACCCAGTACTTC
>.|14|TRBV20-1|TRBJ2-5|few
CSASSHPMGETQYF
TGCAGTGCTAGTTCCCATCCGATGGGGGAGACCCAGTACTTC
>.|15|TRBV2|TRBJ1-5|.
CASSPSLDGIQPQHF
TGTGCCAGCAGTCCCTCGTTAGACGGCATCCAGCCCCAGCATTTT
>.|13|TRBV12-3/TRBV12-4|TRBJ2-1|many
CASSPRAVNEQFF
TGTGCCAGCAGTCCGCGGGCGGTCAATGAGCAGTTCTTC
>TRBD1|16|TRBV12-3/TRBV12-4|TRBJ2-4|.
CASSLVGQGAKNIQYF
TGTGCCAGCAGTCTTGTGGGACAGGGGGCCAAAAACATTCAGTACTTC
>.|15|TRBV10-3|TRBJ2-3|many
CAIRGGVLSSDTQYF
TGTGCCATCAGAGGTGGAGTTCTCAGTTCGGATACGCAGTATTTT
>.|14|TRBV24-1|TRBJ2-5|few
CATSDFWNQETQYF
TGTGCCACCAGTGATTTTTGGAACCAAGAGACCCAGTACTTC
>TRBD2|15|TRBV7-2|TRBJ2-1|.
CASSLVAGGRNEQFF
TGTGCCAGCAGCCTAGTAGCGGGGGGGCGGAATGAGCAGTTCTTC
>TRBD1|16|TRBV14|TRBJ1-6|many
CASSPKRGQVYSPLHF
TGTGCCAGCAGCCCTAAACGGGGACAGGTGTATTCACCCCTCCACTTT
>.|15|TRBV7-9|TRBJ1-5|many
CASSPDGGPNQPQHF
TGTGCCAGCAGCCCGGACGGAGGGCCTAATCAGCCCCAGCATTTT